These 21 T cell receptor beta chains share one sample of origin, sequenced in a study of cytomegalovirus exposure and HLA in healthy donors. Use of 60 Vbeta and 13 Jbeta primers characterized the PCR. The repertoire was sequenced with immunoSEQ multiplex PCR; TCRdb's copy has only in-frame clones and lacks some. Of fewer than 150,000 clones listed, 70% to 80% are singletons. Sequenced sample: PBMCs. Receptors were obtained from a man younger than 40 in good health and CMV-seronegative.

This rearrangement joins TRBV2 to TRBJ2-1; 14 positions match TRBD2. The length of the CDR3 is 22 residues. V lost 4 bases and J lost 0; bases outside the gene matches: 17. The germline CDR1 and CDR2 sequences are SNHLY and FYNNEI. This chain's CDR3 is CASSGGQGPVTSGRVSYNEQFF. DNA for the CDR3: TGTGCCAGCAGTGGGGGACAGGGGCCGGTGACTAGCGGGAGGGTCTCCTACAATGAGCAGTTCTTC.

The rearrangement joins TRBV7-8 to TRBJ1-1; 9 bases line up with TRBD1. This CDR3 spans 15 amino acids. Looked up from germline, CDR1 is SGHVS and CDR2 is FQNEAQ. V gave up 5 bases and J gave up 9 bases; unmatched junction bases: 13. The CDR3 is CASSPRGQGLRKAFF. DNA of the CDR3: TGTGCCAGCAGCCCGAGAGGACAGGGGCTTCGGAAAGCTTTCTTT. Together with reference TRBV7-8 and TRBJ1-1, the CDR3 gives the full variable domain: GAGVSQSPRYKVAKRGQDVALRCDPISGHVSLFWYQQALGQGPEFLTYFQNEAQLDKSGLPSDRFFAERPEGSVSTLKIQRTQQEDSAVYLCASSPRGQGLRKAFFGQGTRLTVV.

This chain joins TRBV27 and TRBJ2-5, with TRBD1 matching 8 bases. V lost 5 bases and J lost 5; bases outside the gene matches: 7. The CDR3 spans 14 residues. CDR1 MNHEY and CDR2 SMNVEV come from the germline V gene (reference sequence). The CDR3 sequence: CASSPFQGAETQYF. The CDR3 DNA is TGTGCCAGCAGTCCCTTCCAGGGGGCGGAGACCCAGTACTTC.

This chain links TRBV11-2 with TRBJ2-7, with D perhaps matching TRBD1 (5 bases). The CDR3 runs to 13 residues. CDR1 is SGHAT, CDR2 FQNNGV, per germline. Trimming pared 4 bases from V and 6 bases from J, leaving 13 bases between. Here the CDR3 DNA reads TGTGCCAGCAGCTATAAAACAGGCGCCGAGCAGTACTTC. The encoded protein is CASSYKTGAEQYF.

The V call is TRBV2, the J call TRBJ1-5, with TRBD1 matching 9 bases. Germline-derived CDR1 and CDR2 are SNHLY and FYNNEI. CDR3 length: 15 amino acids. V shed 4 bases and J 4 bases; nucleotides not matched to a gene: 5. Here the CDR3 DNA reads TGTGCCAGCAGTGTGACAGGGGGGAGGAATCAGCCCCAGCATTTT. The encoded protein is CASSVTGGRNQPQHF.

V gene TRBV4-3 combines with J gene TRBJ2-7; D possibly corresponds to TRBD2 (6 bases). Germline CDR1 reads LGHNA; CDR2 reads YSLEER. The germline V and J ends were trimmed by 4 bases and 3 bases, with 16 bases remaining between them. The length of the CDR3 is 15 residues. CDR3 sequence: CASSPSSDGSYEQYF. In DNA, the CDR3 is TGCGCCAGCAGCCCTTCCTCTGACGGGAGCTACGAGCAGTACTTC.

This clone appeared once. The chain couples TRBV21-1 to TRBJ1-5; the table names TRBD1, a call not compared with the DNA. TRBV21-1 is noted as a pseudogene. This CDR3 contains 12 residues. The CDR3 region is CARDRVWQPQHF. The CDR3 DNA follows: TGTGCCAGGGACAGGGTTTGGCAGCCCCAGCATTTT.

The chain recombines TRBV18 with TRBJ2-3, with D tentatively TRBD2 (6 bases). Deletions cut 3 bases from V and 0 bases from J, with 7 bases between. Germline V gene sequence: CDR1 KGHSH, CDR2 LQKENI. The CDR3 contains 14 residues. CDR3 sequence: CASSPTRSTDTQYF. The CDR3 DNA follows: TGTGCCAGCTCACCGACTAGGAGCACAGATACGCAGTATTTT.

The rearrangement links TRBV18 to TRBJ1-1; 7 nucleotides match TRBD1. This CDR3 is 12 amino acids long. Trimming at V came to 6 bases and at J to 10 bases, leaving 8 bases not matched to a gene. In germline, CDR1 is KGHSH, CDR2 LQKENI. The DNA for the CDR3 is TGTGCCAGCTCCCTCGACAGGGAGAGAGCTTTCTTT. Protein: CASSLDRERAFF.

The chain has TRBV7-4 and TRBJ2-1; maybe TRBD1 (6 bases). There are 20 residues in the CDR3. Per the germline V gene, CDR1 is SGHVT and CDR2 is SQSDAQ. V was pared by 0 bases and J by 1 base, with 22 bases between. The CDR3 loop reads CASSLALSMKGDKSYNEQFF. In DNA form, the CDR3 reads TGTGCCAGCAGCTTAGCGCTTTCTATGAAGGGGGATAAGTCCTACAATGAGCAGTTCTTC.

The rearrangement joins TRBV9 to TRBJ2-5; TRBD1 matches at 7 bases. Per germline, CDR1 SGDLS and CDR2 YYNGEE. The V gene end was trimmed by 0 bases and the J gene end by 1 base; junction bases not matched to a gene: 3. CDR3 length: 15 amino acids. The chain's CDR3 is CASSVGGQRQETQYF. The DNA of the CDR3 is TGTGCCAGCAGCGTAGGGGGACAGCGCCAAGAGACCCAGTACTTC. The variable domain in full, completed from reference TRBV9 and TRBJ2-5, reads DSGVTQTPKHLITATGQRVTLRCSPRSGDLSVYWYQQSLDQGLQFLIQYYNGEERAKGNILERFSAQQFPDLHSELNLSSLELGDSALYFCASSVGGQRQETQYFGPGTRLLVL.

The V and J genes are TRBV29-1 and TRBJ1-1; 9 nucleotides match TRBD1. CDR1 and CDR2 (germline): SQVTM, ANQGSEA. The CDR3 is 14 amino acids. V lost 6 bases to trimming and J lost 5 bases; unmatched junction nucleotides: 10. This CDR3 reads CSVVNRQGVTEAFF. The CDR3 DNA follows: TGCAGCGTCGTGAACCGACAGGGGGTGACTGAAGCTTTCTTT.

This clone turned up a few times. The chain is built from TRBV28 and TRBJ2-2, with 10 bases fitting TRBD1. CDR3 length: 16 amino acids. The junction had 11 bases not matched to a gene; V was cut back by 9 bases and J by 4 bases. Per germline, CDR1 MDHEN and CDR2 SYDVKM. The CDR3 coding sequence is TGTGCCAGTGGAACGACCGGGACAGGGGTCACCGGGGAGCTGTTTTTT. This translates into CASGTTGTGVTGELFF.

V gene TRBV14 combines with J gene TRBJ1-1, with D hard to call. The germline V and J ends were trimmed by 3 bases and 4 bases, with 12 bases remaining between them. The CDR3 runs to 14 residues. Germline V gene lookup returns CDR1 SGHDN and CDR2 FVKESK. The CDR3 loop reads CASSHRGIGTEAFF. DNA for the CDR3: TGTGCCAGCAGCCACCGGGGAATAGGCACTGAAGCTTTCTTT. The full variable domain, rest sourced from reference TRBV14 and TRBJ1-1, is EAGVTQFPSHSVIEKGQTVTLRCDPISGHDNLYWYRRVMGKEIKFLLHFVKESKQDESGMPNNRFLAERTGGTYSTLKVQPAELEDSGVYFCASSHRGIGTEAFFGQGTRLTVV.

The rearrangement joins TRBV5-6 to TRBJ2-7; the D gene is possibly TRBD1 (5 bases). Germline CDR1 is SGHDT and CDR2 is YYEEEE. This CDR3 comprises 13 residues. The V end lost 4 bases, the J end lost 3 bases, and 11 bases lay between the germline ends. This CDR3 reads CASSQDTLYEQYF. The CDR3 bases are TGTGCCAGCAGCCAGGACACCCTCTACGAGCAGTACTTC.

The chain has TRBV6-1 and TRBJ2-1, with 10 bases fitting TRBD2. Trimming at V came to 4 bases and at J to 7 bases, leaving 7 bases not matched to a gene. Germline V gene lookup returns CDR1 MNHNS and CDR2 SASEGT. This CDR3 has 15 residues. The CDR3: CASSGLAGEKNEQFF. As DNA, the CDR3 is TGTGCCAGCAGTGGGCTAGCGGGAGAGAAAAATGAGCAGTTCTTC.

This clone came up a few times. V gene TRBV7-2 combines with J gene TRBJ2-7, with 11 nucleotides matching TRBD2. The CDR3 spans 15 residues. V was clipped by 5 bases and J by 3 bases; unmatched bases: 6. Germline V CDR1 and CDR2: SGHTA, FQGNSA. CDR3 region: CASSGLAGFRYEQYF. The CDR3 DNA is TGTGCCAGCAGCGGACTAGCGGGTTTCCGCTACGAGCAGTACTTC. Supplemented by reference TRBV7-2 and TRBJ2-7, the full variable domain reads GAGVSQSPSNKVTEKGKDVELRCDPISGHTALYWYRQSLGQGLEFLIYFQGNSAPDKSGLPSDRFSAERTGGSVSTLTIQRTQQEDSAVYLCASSGLAGFRYEQYFGPGTRLTVT.

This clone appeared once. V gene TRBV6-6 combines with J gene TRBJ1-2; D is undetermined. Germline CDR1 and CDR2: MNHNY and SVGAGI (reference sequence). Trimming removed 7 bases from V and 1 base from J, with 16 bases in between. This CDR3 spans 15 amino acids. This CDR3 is CASKLLYGINYGYTF. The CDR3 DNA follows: TGTGCCAGCAAATTATTATACGGGATTAACTATGGCTACACCTTC.

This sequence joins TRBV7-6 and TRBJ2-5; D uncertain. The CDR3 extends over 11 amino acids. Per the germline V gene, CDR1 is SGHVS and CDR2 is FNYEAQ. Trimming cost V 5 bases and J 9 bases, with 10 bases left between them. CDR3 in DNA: TGTGCCAGCAGCCACGGGTTGGCCCAGTACTTC. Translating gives CASSHGLAQYF.

CDR3 coding DNA: TGTGCCAGCAGCCAAGATGCGGCGGATATCACTGAAGCTTTCTTT. Amino acid sequence: CASSQDAADITEAFF. V is TRBV14 and J is TRBJ1-1, with D unclear. Per germline, CDR1 SGHDN and CDR2 FVKESK. V was shortened by 0 bases and J by 4 bases, with 12 bases between the two germline ends. The CDR3 runs 15 residues.

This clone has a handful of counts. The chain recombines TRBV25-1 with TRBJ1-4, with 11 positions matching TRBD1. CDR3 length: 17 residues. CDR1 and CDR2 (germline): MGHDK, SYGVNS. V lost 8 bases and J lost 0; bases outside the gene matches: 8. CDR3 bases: TGTGCCAGCTCGGGACAGGGGGTACTTGCAACTAATGAAAAACTGTTTTTT. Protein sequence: CASSGQGVLATNEKLFF.